The present TCR beta chain was sequenced within a study of Ad26.COV2.S vaccination and SARS-CoV-2 variants. Study context: Participant was drawn from the COV1001 Ad26.COV2.S trial arm.

Treatment meaning: around 19 received Ad26.COV2.S at low or high dose, single or two shots; a few received placebo; per-sample allocation not given. Vaccine and placebo recipients were sampled on day 63 after the first injection. Clones were read by immunoSEQ multiplex PCR, and TCRdb kept only the in-frame ones, dropping some. Here the sample spans a few hundred thousand clones, around 87% being singletons. Remarks on this clone: The sample has other DNA sequences that encode this CDR3 too.

Trimming pared 1 base from V and 2 bases from J, leaving 0 bases between. The germline V gene has CDR1 MGHRA and CDR2 YSYEKL. CDR3 length: 11 residues. The sequence was collected from a person aged 18-60 years who received the Ad26.COV2.S COVID-19 vaccine or a placebo. The chain has TRBV4-1 and TRBJ2-7; D is ambiguous. The source material was peripheral blood, sampled in a trial of Ad26.COV2.S vaccine versus placebo. CDR3 sequence reads: CASSQAYEQYF. The DNA of the CDR3 is TGCGCCAGCAGCCAAGCCTACGAGCAGTACTTC.